The table lists the clone carrying this T cell receptor (beta chain) with many counts. Its antigen is undetermined. Each donor was a healthy Caucasian. The ends were cut back, 1 base at V and 5 bases at J, with 7 bases in the middle. The CDR3 consists of 13 residues. CDR1 and CDR2 from the germline V gene are SGHDN and FVKESK. The source of the sample is a study of identical twins. In TCRdb, the 5' RACE reads were re-called with MiXCR into one record per CDR3 protein. The profile shows some 630,000 distinct CDR3 sequences, around 7.5% of them singletons. The study, taken as a whole, reports: There was an excess of low generation probability in the out-of-frame alpha sequences that twins shared. Zero-insertion analyses might be partly confounded by invariant T cells like MAIT and iNKT.

The same data also contributed to another study, on yellow fever vaccine responses in identical twins. Turning to that study: It has been reported that, in twins, the vaccine T cell response seemed partly convergent and partly personalized.

The J gene is TRBJ2-3, the V gene TRBV14; no firm D call. Input material: PBMCs. This TCR was recovered from a woman aged 18-35 years in good health. As DNA, the CDR3 is TGTGCCAGCAGCCAAGGTGCCAAAGATACGCAGTATTTT. Amino acids: CASSQGAKDTQYF.